The 10 T cell receptor beta chains below were found in one sample sequenced in a study of human T cells and chemical hapten exposure. TCRdb re-analysed the RACE reads in MiXCR, keeping a single row per CDR3 protein. In the table there are roughly 96,000 distinct CDR3 sequences, 7.5% to 10% of which are singletons. The time point here: patch test 2, 6 weeks after DPC sensitization. This sample's treatment: therapeutic diphenylcyclopropenone sensitization with weekly scalp DPC. Material: whole blood, obtained in connection with sensitization to the hapten diphenylcyclopropenone (DPC). These receptor sequences come from a middle-aged woman with alopecia areata. Some clones in this sample may be carry-over from other donors' samples.

This clonotype was detected only a few times. The chain recombines TRBV12-2 with TRBJ1-5; the table's D call of TRBD1 was not tested on the DNA. TRBV12-2 is classified as a pseudogene. The CDR3 spans 16 residues. In nucleotides, the CDR3 is TGTGCAAGTCGCCAAGGGGCGGAGTATAGCAATCAGCCCCAGCATTTT. Translating gives CASRQGAEYSNQPQHF.

The chain uses TRBV6-2 or TRBV6-3 and TRBJ2-1; D remains unclear. V was pared by 4 bases and J by 6 bases, with 19 bases between. The CDR3 runs to 16 residues. Per the germline V gene, CDR1 is MNHEY and CDR2 is SVGEGT. The CDR3 spells CASSSSQSPGFNEQFF. CDR3 DNA sequence: TGTGCCAGCAGTTCCTCACAGTCCCCTGGGTTCAATGAGCAGTTCTTC.

This clonotype was recorded at least ten times. The V gene is TRBV29-1, the J gene TRBJ2-1, with 8 nucleotides matching TRBD1. Germline lookup yields CDR1 SQVTM and CDR2 ANQGSEA. The CDR3 runs to 14 residues. Trimming cost V 3 bases and J 6 bases; bases outside gene matches: 7. The CDR3 nucleotides are TGCAGCGTTGACAAGGGACAGGTCGGCAATGAGCAGTTCTTC. The encoded protein is CSVDKGQVGNEQFF.

There are a few counts of this clonotype. The chain joins TRBV5-4 to TRBJ2-4; D could derive from TRBD1 or TRBD2 (5 bases each). The germline V gene has CDR1 SGHNT and CDR2 YYREEE (reference sequence). The CDR3 contains 14 residues. Trimming took 2 bases from V and 5 from J, leaving 11 bases between them. The CDR3 region is CASSFPSGQNIQYF. The CDR3 coding sequence is TGTGCCAGCAGCTTTCCTTCGGGACAAAACATTCAGTACTTC.

This chain connects TRBV21-1 to TRBJ2-7; TRBD2, as called in the table, went unchecked against the DNA. TRBV21-1 is shown as a pseudogene. This CDR3 is 12 amino acids long. This CDR3 reads CASSKEELAQYF. Written as DNA, the CDR3 is TGTGCCAGCAGCAAAGAAGAACTAGCGCAGTACTTC.

The table lists this clonotype with a few counts. The gene calls are TRBV7-9 and TRBJ1-1, with D perhaps TRBD1 (5 bases). The CDR3 has 12 residues. V shed 5 bases and J shed 3 bases, with 7 bases lying between them. CDR1 is SEHNR and CDR2 is FQNEAQ in the germline V gene (reference sequence). CDR3 sequence reads: CASSPTDTEAFF. Here the CDR3 DNA reads TGTGCCAGCAGCCCGACAGACACTGAAGCTTTCTTT.

This clonotype was counted a few times. V usage is TRBV12-3 or TRBV12-4 and J usage is TRBJ2-2; TRBD2 matches at 9 bases. With 6 bases clipped from V and 1 base from J, the junction kept 3 bases outside the gene matches. The CDR3 spans 15 residues. CDR3: CASSRLAENTGELFF. CDR3 nucleotides: TGTGCCAGCAGCCGACTAGCGGAGAACACCGGGGAGCTGTTTTTT.

A few counts support this clonotype. This chain joins TRBV5-1 and TRBJ2-5; 11 bases align to TRBD1. CDR1 is SGHRS, CDR2 YFSETQ, per germline. The junction had 1 base not matched to a gene; V was cut back by 2 bases and J by 1 base. The CDR3 covers 15 residues. CDR3 sequence reads: CASSFGTGGQETQYF. The CDR3 DNA reads as TGCGCCAGCAGCTTCGGGACAGGGGGCCAAGAGACCCAGTACTTC.

This clonotype appeared many times. This chain connects TRBV29-1 to TRBJ2-5; D may be TRBD1 (6 bases). Trimming removed 5 bases at V and 5 bases at J, with 18 bases between. This CDR3 has 14 residues. Per the germline V gene, CDR1 is SQVTM and CDR2 is ANQGSEA. CDR3: CSVSRDTLGETQYF. DNA of the CDR3: TGCAGCGTTTCCCGGGACACCCTAGGCGAGACCCAGTACTTC.

This clonotype was counted ten times or more. V is TRBV30 and J is TRBJ1-2; 9 bases line up with TRBD1. With V trimmed by 4 bases and J by 7 bases, 7 bases remained unmatched. Germline V CDR1 and CDR2: GTSNPN, SVGIG (reference sequence). This CDR3 has 13 residues. CDR3 sequence reads: CAWTGTGISGYTF. For the CDR3, the DNA is TGTGCCTGGACGGGGACAGGGATTTCTGGCTACACCTTC.